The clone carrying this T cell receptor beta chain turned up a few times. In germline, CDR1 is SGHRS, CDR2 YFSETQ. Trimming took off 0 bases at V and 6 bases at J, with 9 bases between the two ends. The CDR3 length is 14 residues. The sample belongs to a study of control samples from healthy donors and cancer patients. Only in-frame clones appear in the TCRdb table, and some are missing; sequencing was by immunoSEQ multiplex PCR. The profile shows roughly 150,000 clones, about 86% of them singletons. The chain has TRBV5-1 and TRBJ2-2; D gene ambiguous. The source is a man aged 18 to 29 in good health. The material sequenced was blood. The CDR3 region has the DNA TGCGCCAGCAGCTTGGAACACCTCCCCGGGGAGCTGTTTTTT. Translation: CASSLEHLPGELFF.